Shown below are 20 T cell receptor beta chains from a single sample sequenced in a study of blood T cell repertoires in COVID-19. Libraries were prepared by immunoSEQ multiplex PCR; TCRdb keeps only in-frame clonotypes and omits some of them. Here the sample spans under 250,000 clones, over 70% being singletons. What was sequenced was PBMCs or T cells enriched from blood (not recorded which). Receptors originate from a young woman who had been exposed to COVID-19.

The chain uses TRBV7-6 and TRBJ2-3; 14 bases are a match to TRBD2. Trimming removed 4 bases from V and 4 bases from J; junction bases left unmatched: 10. The CDR3 has 18 residues. Germline CDR1 reads SGHVS; CDR2 reads FNYEAQ. CDR3 coding DNA: TGTGCCAGCAGCTCACCGGGACTAGCGGGAGAAGGCCCAGATACGCAGTATTTT. This gives the protein CASSSPGLAGEGPDTQYF.

V and J are TRBV5-4 and TRBJ2-2; D may be TRBD2 (6 bases). CDR3 length: 16 residues. Trimming cost V 0 bases and J 2 bases, with 11 bases left between them. Germline CDR1 SGHNT, CDR2 YYREEE (reference sequence). The CDR3 coding sequence is TGTGCCAGCAGCTTGGACACCGGGAGTAACACCGGGGAGCTGTTTTTT. It specifies CASSLDTGSNTGELFF.

CDR3 in amino acids: CASSFQRIGGEKLFF. The DNA of the CDR3 is TGTGCCAGCAGTTTTCAGAGGATCGGCGGTGAAAAACTGTTTTTT. The chain combines TRBV28 with TRBJ1-4; D uncertain. In germline, CDR1 is MDHEN, CDR2 SYDVKM. The CDR3 has 15 residues. Trimming shortened V by 3 bases and J by 7 bases, and 15 bases separated the two germline ends.

The genes are TRBV9 and TRBJ1-1; no definite D call. This CDR3 contains 13 residues. V was shortened by 2 bases and J by 4 bases, with 9 bases between the two germline ends. Germline values: CDR1 SGDLS, CDR2 YYNGEE. CDR3: CASSVSGGTEAFF. The CDR3 region has the DNA TGTGCCAGCAGCGTTTCCGGTGGCACTGAAGCTTTCTTT.

This chain links TRBV3-1 (or the pseudogene TRBV3-2) with TRBJ2-1, with D tentatively TRBD2 (6 bases). V gave up 2 bases and J gave up 4 bases, with 12 bases separating them. The CDR3 is made up of 15 amino acids. Germline CDR1 reads LGHDT; CDR2 reads YNNKEL (reference sequence). Here the CDR3 reads CASSQQWGTYNEQFF. The CDR3 nucleotides are TGTGCCAGCAGCCAACAGTGGGGGACTTACAATGAGCAGTTCTTC.

The chain combines TRBV9 with TRBJ2-1; 11 bases line up with TRBD2. V lost 0 bases and J lost 8; bases outside the gene matches: 10. This CDR3 spans 17 amino acids. From germline, CDR1 is SGDLS and CDR2 YYNGEE. The CDR3 protein is CASSVAIAGGIRDEQFF. DNA for the CDR3: TGTGCCAGCAGCGTAGCCATAGCGGGAGGGATTAGGGATGAGCAGTTCTTC.

The rearrangement links TRBV28 to TRBJ2-3; a possible D gene is TRBD2 (6 bases). This CDR3 region has 16 residues. CDR1 is MDHEN and CDR2 is SYDVKM in the germline V gene. Deletions cut 7 bases from V and 1 base from J, with 18 bases between. The CDR3: CASTGTTSAGTDTQYF. CDR3 coding DNA: TGTGCCAGCACAGGTACGACTAGTGCCGGCACAGATACGCAGTATTTT.

V usage is TRBV5-1 and J usage is TRBJ1-1; possible D gene TRBD1, 5 bases. Germline lookup yields CDR1 SGHRS and CDR2 YFSETQ. This CDR3 region has 14 residues. V gave up 2 bases and J gave up 3 bases, with 11 bases separating them. CDR3 DNA sequence: TGCGCCAGCAGCTTAGCAGGGTCGGACACTGAAGCTTTCTTT. It yields the protein CASSLAGSDTEAFF.

The chain combines TRBV15 with TRBJ1-2; no reliable D call. CDR1 is LNHNV and CDR2 is YYDKDF in the germline V gene (reference sequence). The CDR3 is 14 amino acids. V was trimmed by 0 bases and J by 0 bases, leaving 5 bases between them. CDR3 sequence (DNA): TGTGCCACCAGCAGAGAGCCGGCTAACTATGGCTACACCTTC. Protein: CATSREPANYGYTF.

This chain links TRBV5-5 with TRBJ1-2; 10 bases fit TRBD1. Germline-derived CDR1 and CDR2 are SGHKS and YYEKEE (reference sequence). J lost 8 bases, V lost 4 bases, and 5 bases had no gene match. This CDR3 is 13 amino acids long. CDR3: CASSPGQGQGYTF. The CDR3, as DNA: TGTGCCAGCAGCCCGGGACAGGGGCAAGGCTACACCTTC.

The rearrangement joins TRBV19 to TRBJ1-2; 7 bases line up with TRBD1. Germline-derived CDR1 and CDR2 are LNHDA and SQIVND (reference sequence). The CDR3 contains 16 residues. V trimming: 5 bases; J trimming: 2 bases; junction bases outside the gene matches: 11. The CDR3 DNA is TGTGCCAGTAGTCCGGAGGGGACAGTCTTAAACTATGGCTACACCTTC. Translation gives CASSPEGTVLNYGYTF.

The rearrangement uses TRBV12-5 and TRBJ2-5; no clear D. CDR1 and CDR2 (germline): LGHNT, FRNRAP. CDR3 length: 13 amino acids. Trimming cost V 3 bases and J 2 bases, with 7 bases left between them. The DNA of the CDR3 is TGTGCTAGTGGTTTTAAAGCTCAAGAGACCCAGTACTTC. Translated, it gives CASGFKAQETQYF.

This sequence joins TRBV7-8 and TRBJ2-1; no firm D call. V lost 0 bases, J lost 6 bases, and 6 bases lay in between. The germline V gene has CDR1 SGHVS and CDR2 FQNEAQ. This CDR3 spans 13 amino acids. The CDR3 reads CASSLAWANEQFF. DNA for the CDR3: TGTGCCAGCAGCTTAGCGTGGGCCAATGAGCAGTTCTTC.

The rearrangement links TRBV15 to TRBJ2-7, with D maybe TRBD2 (6 bases). In germline, CDR1 is LNHNV, CDR2 YYDKDF (reference sequence). The CDR3 sequence is 15 residues long. The germline V and J ends were trimmed by 4 bases and 8 bases, with 21 bases remaining between them. CDR3 sequence: CATSTPDLAVSKQYF. The CDR3 DNA follows: TGTGCCACCAGCACACCGGACTTAGCGGTCTCGAAGCAGTACTTC.

This clone was seen more than once but under ten times. The chain joins TRBV30 to TRBJ1-3; 8 bases are shared with TRBD1. The V segment lost 2 bases and the J segment 4 bases; nucleotides outside the gene matches: 4. The CDR3 has 14 residues. The germline gives CDR1 GTSNPN, CDR2 SVGIG (reference sequence). In DNA form, the CDR3 reads TGTGCCTGGAGTACAGGGGGATGGGGAAACACCATATATTTT. Its protein product is CAWSTGGWGNTIYF.

V is TRBV7-6 and J is TRBJ2-7, with no clear D. The CDR3 sequence is 15 residues long. Germline-derived CDR1 and CDR2 are SGHVS and FNYEAQ. V was trimmed by 1 base and J by 3 bases, leaving 13 bases between them. The CDR3 reads CASSLVGTVNYEQYF. The CDR3 DNA follows: TGTGCCAGCAGCTTAGTTGGCACAGTGAACTACGAGCAGTACTTC.

The rearrangement joins TRBV10-3 to TRBJ1-2, with TRBD1 matching 9 bases. The CDR3 sequence is 18 residues long. CDR1 ENHRY and CDR2 SYGVKD come from the germline V gene. With V trimmed by 0 bases and J by 1 base, 9 bases remained unmatched. CDR3 region: CAISESNIGTGSNYGYTF. Here the CDR3 DNA reads TGTGCCATCAGTGAGTCTAATATCGGGACAGGGAGTAACTATGGCTACACCTTC.

The chain uses TRBV5-1 and TRBJ1-2; the D gene is possibly TRBD1 (5 bases). The CDR3 runs to 15 residues. V was trimmed by 0 bases and J by 2 bases, leaving 11 bases between them. Looked up from germline, CDR1 is SGHRS and CDR2 is YFSETQ. CDR3 bases: TGCGCCAGCAGCTTGGCGACAGCCTTAAACTATGGCTACACCTTC. Residues: CASSLATALNYGYTF. Full variable domain (rest looked up from reference TRBV5-1 and TRBJ1-2): KAGVTQTPRYLIKTRGQQVTLSCSPISGHRSVSWYQQTPGQGLQFLFEYFSETQRNKGNFPGRFSGRQFSNSRSEMNVSTLELGDSALYLCASSLATALNYGYTFGSGTRLTVV.

The chain couples TRBV28 to TRBJ1-2, with 9 bases identical to TRBD1. CDR3 length equals 15 residues. Germline V gene sequence: CDR1 MDHEN, CDR2 SYDVKM. The V gene end was trimmed by 6 bases and the J gene end by 9 bases; junction bases not matched to a gene: 14. The chain's CDR3 is CASSFVSGTGKRYTF. CDR3 DNA sequence: TGTGCCAGCAGCTTTGTTTCCGGGACAGGGAAACGCTACACCTTC.

The rearrangement links TRBV3-1 (or the pseudogene TRBV3-2) to TRBJ1-4; no definite D call. Germline CDR1 reads LGHDT; CDR2 reads YNNKEL (reference sequence). Trimming pared 4 bases from V and 4 bases from J, leaving 10 bases between. CDR3 length: 14 amino acids. The chain's CDR3 is CASSLRGVNEKLFF. The CDR3 DNA is TGTGCCAGCAGCCTACGAGGAGTTAATGAAAAACTGTTTTTT.